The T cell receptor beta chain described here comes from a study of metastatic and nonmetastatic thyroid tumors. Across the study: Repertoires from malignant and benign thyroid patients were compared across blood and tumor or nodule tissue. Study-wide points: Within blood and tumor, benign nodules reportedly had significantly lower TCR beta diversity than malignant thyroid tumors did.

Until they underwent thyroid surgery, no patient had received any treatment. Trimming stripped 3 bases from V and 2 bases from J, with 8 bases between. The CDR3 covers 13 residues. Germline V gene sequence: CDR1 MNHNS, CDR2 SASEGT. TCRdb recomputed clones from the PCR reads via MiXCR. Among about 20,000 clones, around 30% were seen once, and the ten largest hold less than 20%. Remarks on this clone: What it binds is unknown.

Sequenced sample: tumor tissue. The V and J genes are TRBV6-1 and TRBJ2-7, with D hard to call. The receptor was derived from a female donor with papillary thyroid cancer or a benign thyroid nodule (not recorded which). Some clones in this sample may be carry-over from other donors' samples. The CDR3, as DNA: TGTGCCAGCAGTGATACCTTTACCTACGAGCAGTACTTC. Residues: CASSDTFTYEQYF.